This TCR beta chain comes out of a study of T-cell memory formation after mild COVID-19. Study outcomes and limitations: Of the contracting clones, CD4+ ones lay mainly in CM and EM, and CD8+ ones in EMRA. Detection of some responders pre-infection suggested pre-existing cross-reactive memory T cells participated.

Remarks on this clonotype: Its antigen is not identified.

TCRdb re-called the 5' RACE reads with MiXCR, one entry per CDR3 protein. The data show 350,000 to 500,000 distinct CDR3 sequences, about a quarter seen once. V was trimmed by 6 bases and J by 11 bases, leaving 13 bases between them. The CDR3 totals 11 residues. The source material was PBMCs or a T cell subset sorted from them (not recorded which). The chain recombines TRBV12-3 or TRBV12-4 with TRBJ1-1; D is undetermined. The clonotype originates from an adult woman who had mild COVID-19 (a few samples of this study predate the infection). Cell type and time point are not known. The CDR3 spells CASSPGLGAFF. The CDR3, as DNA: TGTGCCAGCAGCCCTGGGCTAGGGGCTTTCTTT.